This is a list of T cell receptor beta chains from one sample in a study of T-cell reconstitution after alpha-beta-depleted transplantation in children. TCRdb redid the calling of the PCR reads with MiXCR, one entry per CDR3 protein. The data show about 640,000 distinct CDR3 sequences, with 13% seen just once and 2.2% held by the top ten. The sample in question was PBMCs, mostly from graft donor cells, obtained 360 days after TCRalphabeta/CD19-depleted stem cell transplant. These receptors all stem from a male patient aged 5 to 17 who had a stem cell transplant for acute myeloid leukemia, so the T cells may come from the graft donor. Both conserved end residues are part of each CDR3. The order of the fields is V gene, J gene, clone size, D gene, CDR3 protein, CDR3 DNA. D genes are given only for firm matches. Some rows mark clone size as missing; the rest say once, few, many or name a class of expanded clone.

v_call: TRBV20-1
j_call: TRBJ2-1
clone_size: many
d_call: -
cdr3_aa: CSASVGPEGYNEQFF
cdr3_nt: TGCAGTGCTAGTGTCGGTCCGGAGGGATACAATGAGCAGTTCTTC

v_call: TRBV4-2
j_call: TRBJ2-1
clone_size: -
d_call: -
cdr3_aa: CASNQPGGPHNEQFF
cdr3_nt: TGTGCCAGCAACCAGCCAGGGGGGCCTCACAATGAGCAGTTCTTC

v_call: TRBV4-2
j_call: TRBJ2-2
clone_size: few
d_call: -
cdr3_aa: CASSQDTDGWGTGELFF
cdr3_nt: TGTGCCAGCAGCCAAGACACAGATGGGTGGGGAACCGGGGAGCTGTTTTTT

v_call: TRBV12-5
j_call: TRBJ2-5
clone_size: few
d_call: TRBD1
cdr3_aa: CASGSGTGHETQYF
cdr3_nt: TGTGCTAGTGGTTCCGGGACAGGGCATGAGACCCAGTACTTC

v_call: TRBV7-2
j_call: TRBJ2-5
clone_size: few
d_call: -
cdr3_aa: CASSLVASAQETQYF
cdr3_nt: TGTGCCAGCAGCTTAGTAGCGAGCGCTCAAGAGACCCAGTACTTC

v_call: TRBV21-1
j_call: TRBJ2-1
clone_size: many
d_call: -
cdr3_aa: CASSKLVGREKLYNEQFF
cdr3_nt: TGTGCCAGCAGCAAATTAGTTGGGCGGGAGAAGCTGTACAATGAGCAGTTCTTC

v_call: TRBV24-1
j_call: TRBJ2-7
clone_size: many
d_call: TRBD2
cdr3_aa: CATSDLRAGSYEQYF
cdr3_nt: TGTGCCACCAGTGATTTGAGAGCGGGGAGCTACGAGCAGTACTTC

v_call: TRBV11-3
j_call: TRBJ2-5
clone_size: -
d_call: -
cdr3_aa: CASGTGETQYF
cdr3_nt: TGTGCCAGCGGTACTGGGGAGACCCAGTACTTC

v_call: TRBV5-1
j_call: TRBJ2-2
clone_size: many
d_call: -
cdr3_aa: CASSSDIRSTGELFF
cdr3_nt: TGCGCCAGCAGCTCAGACATCCGCAGCACCGGGGAGCTGTTTTTT

v_call: TRBV20-1
j_call: TRBJ2-3
clone_size: few
d_call: TRBD2
cdr3_aa: CSARAQTSGRTDTQYF
cdr3_nt: TGCAGTGCTAGAGCCCAGACTAGCGGGAGAACAGATACGCAGTATTTT

v_call: TRBV5-1
j_call: TRBJ2-1
clone_size: few
d_call: -
cdr3_aa: CASSLFLPATRNNEQFF
cdr3_nt: TGCGCCAGCAGCCTATTCCTCCCGGCGACGAGAAACAATGAGCAGTTCTTC

v_call: TRBV20-1
j_call: TRBJ2-7
clone_size: few
d_call: -
cdr3_aa: CSARDLVSPYEQYF
cdr3_nt: TGCAGTGCTAGAGATTTGGTTTCTCCCTACGAGCAGTACTTC

v_call: TRBV29-1
j_call: TRBJ2-6
clone_size: -
d_call: -
cdr3_aa: CSAGGTLWGANVLTF
cdr3_nt: TGCAGCGCCGGGGGTACTCTCTGGGGGGCCAACGTCCTGACTTTC

v_call: TRBV29-1
j_call: TRBJ1-1
clone_size: few
d_call: -
cdr3_aa: CSVERGTGAFF
cdr3_nt: TGCAGCGTTGAACGTGGGACTGGAGCTTTCTTT

v_call: TRBV20-1
j_call: TRBJ2-6
clone_size: few
d_call: -
cdr3_aa: CSAPGVLGSGANVLTF
cdr3_nt: TGCAGTGCCCCAGGGGTATTGGGCTCTGGGGCCAACGTCCTGACTTTC

v_call: TRBV6-2/TRBV6-3
j_call: TRBJ2-1
clone_size: few
d_call: -
cdr3_aa: CASSWSVHNEQFF
cdr3_nt: TGTGCCAGCAGTTGGAGCGTGCACAATGAGCAGTTCTTC

v_call: TRBV20-1
j_call: TRBJ2-5
clone_size: -
d_call: TRBD1
cdr3_aa: CSARVTGWLETQYF
cdr3_nt: TGCAGTGCTAGAGTGACAGGGTGGTTGGAGACCCAGTACTTC

v_call: TRBV12-3/TRBV12-4
j_call: TRBJ2-6
clone_size: few
d_call: TRBD1
cdr3_aa: CASSPARTGPGNVLTF
cdr3_nt: TGTGCCAGCAGTCCCGCTCGGACAGGGCCAGGGAACGTCCTGACTTTC

v_call: TRBV20-1
j_call: TRBJ2-7
clone_size: few
d_call: TRBD2
cdr3_aa: CSASSYAGVGEQYF
cdr3_nt: TGCAGTGCTAGTAGTTACGCGGGAGTCGGTGAGCAGTACTTC

v_call: TRBV7-9
j_call: TRBJ2-2
clone_size: -
d_call: -
cdr3_aa: CASSSSAGELFF
cdr3_nt: TGTGCCAGCAGCTCCTCGGCCGGGGAGCTGTTTTTT

v_call: TRBV20-1
j_call: TRBJ1-5
clone_size: -
d_call: -
cdr3_aa: CSALGEGIDNQPQHF
cdr3_nt: TGCAGTGCCCTGGGGGAGGGGATCGACAATCAGCCCCAGCATTTT

v_call: TRBV20-1
j_call: TRBJ2-5
clone_size: -
d_call: TRBD2
cdr3_aa: CSATATSGIGETQYF
cdr3_nt: TGCAGTGCTACAGCGACTAGCGGGATTGGAGAGACCCAGTACTTC

v_call: TRBV5-1
j_call: TRBJ2-1
clone_size: few
d_call: -
cdr3_aa: CASSLMPGPRTDEQFF
cdr3_nt: TGCGCCAGCAGCCTGATGCCGGGCCCCAGAACCGATGAGCAGTTCTTC

v_call: TRBV12-3/TRBV12-4
j_call: TRBJ2-1
clone_size: few
d_call: TRBD2
cdr3_aa: CASRGTSGPNEQFF
cdr3_nt: TGTGCCAGCAGAGGGACTAGCGGGCCCAATGAGCAGTTCTTC

v_call: TRBV28
j_call: TRBJ2-2
clone_size: -
d_call: -
cdr3_aa: CASSLSGIQNTGELFF
cdr3_nt: TGTGCCAGCAGCCTGAGCGGCATCCAAAACACCGGGGAGCTGTTTTTT

v_call: TRBV7-7
j_call: TRBJ2-3
clone_size: few
d_call: -
cdr3_aa: CASSPTPPRGELTDTQYF
cdr3_nt: TGTGCTAGCAGCCCGACCCCCCCTAGGGGGGAGTTAACAGATACGCAGTATTTT

v_call: TRBV28
j_call: TRBJ1-1
clone_size: few
d_call: TRBD1
cdr3_aa: CASSLGDRGATEAFF
cdr3_nt: TGTGCCAGCAGTTTAGGGGACAGGGGAGCCACTGAAGCTTTCTTT

v_call: TRBV7-9
j_call: TRBJ1-1
clone_size: -
d_call: -
cdr3_aa: CASSLVRLDTEAFF
cdr3_nt: TGTGCCAGCAGCTTAGTGAGGTTAGACACTGAAGCTTTCTTT

v_call: TRBV10-3
j_call: TRBJ2-1
clone_size: few
d_call: TRBD1
cdr3_aa: CAISESGQGNPHEQFF
cdr3_nt: TGTGCCATCAGTGAGTCGGGACAGGGGAACCCCCATGAGCAGTTCTTC

v_call: TRBV12-3/TRBV12-4
j_call: TRBJ2-5
clone_size: few
d_call: -
cdr3_aa: CASGPGTEETQYF
cdr3_nt: TGTGCCAGCGGCCCGGGGACCGAAGAGACCCAGTACTTC

v_call: TRBV7-9
j_call: TRBJ2-1
clone_size: few
d_call: TRBD2
cdr3_aa: CASSSRGGSSNEQFF
cdr3_nt: TGTGCCAGCAGCTCGCGGGGCGGGAGTAGCAATGAGCAGTTCTTC

v_call: TRBV7-9
j_call: TRBJ2-7
clone_size: -
d_call: TRBD2
cdr3_aa: CASSLGKREWDYEQYF
cdr3_nt: TGTGCCAGCAGCTTAGGGAAGCGGGAGTGGGACTACGAGCAGTACTTC

v_call: TRBV27
j_call: TRBJ2-5
clone_size: -
d_call: -
cdr3_aa: CASSPHRMSLRETQYF
cdr3_nt: TGTGCCAGCAGTCCCCACAGGATGTCACTGCGGGAGACCCAGTACTTC

v_call: TRBV20-1
j_call: TRBJ2-1
clone_size: many
d_call: -
cdr3_aa: CSARANEQFF
cdr3_nt: TGCAGTGCTAGAGCGAATGAGCAGTTCTTC

v_call: TRBV28
j_call: TRBJ2-7
clone_size: few
d_call: TRBD1
cdr3_aa: CASSSYRAQQGTYEQYF
cdr3_nt: TGTGCCAGCAGTTCCTATAGAGCCCAACAGGGGACCTACGAGCAGTACTTC

v_call: TRBV9
j_call: TRBJ2-6
clone_size: -
d_call: -
cdr3_aa: CASSVSGGGHSGANVLTF
cdr3_nt: TGTGCCAGCAGCGTGAGTGGAGGCGGTCATTCAGGGGCCAACGTCCTGACTTTC

v_call: TRBV6-1
j_call: TRBJ2-4
clone_size: few
d_call: -
cdr3_aa: CATQRGSLAKNIQYF
cdr3_nt: TGTGCCACCCAACGTGGTTCACTAGCCAAAAACATTCAGTACTTC

v_call: TRBV4-3
j_call: TRBJ2-1
clone_size: -
d_call: TRBD2
cdr3_aa: CASSHILAGDDEQFF
cdr3_nt: TGCGCCAGCAGCCACATCTTAGCGGGAGACGATGAGCAGTTCTTC

v_call: TRBV25-1
j_call: TRBJ2-5
clone_size: few
d_call: TRBD2
cdr3_aa: CASSEFLTSVEETQYF
cdr3_nt: TGTGCCAGCAGTGAATTTTTGACTAGCGTTGAAGAGACCCAGTACTTC

v_call: TRBV12-3/TRBV12-4
j_call: TRBJ2-1
clone_size: -
d_call: TRBD2
cdr3_aa: CASNPLLAGASEQFF
cdr3_nt: TGTGCCAGCAACCCGTTGCTAGCGGGAGCCAGTGAGCAGTTCTTC

v_call: TRBV12-3/TRBV12-4
j_call: TRBJ1-5
clone_size: few
d_call: -
cdr3_aa: CASSLVMRSRSNQPQHF
cdr3_nt: TGTGCCAGCAGTTTAGTAATGAGGTCGAGAAGCAATCAGCCCCAGCATTTT